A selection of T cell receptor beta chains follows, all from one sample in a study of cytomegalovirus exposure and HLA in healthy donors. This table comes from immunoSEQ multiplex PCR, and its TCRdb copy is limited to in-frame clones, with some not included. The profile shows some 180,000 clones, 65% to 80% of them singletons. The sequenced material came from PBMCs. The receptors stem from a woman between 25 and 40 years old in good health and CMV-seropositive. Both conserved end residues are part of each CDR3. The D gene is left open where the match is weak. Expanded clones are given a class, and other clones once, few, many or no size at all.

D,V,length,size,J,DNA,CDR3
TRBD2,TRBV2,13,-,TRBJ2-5,TGTGCCAGCAGTACCGGGAGGGGGGAGACCCAGTACTTC,CASSTGRGETQYF
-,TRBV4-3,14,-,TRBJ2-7,TGCGCCAGCAGCCAAAGGAGGGGATACCACGAGCAGTACTTC,CASSQRRGYHEQYF
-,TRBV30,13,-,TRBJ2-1,TGTGCCTGGAGTTTAACGGTCGTGGATGAGCAGTTCTTC,CAWSLTVVDEQFF
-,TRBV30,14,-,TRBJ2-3,TGTGCCTGGAGTGTACTGGCGGTCACAGATACGCAGTATTTT,CAWSVLAVTDTQYF
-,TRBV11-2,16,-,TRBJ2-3,TGTGCCAGCAGCTTAGTAGCGGCAGGGCCGGCCTATACGCAGTATTTT,CASSLVAAGPAYTQYF
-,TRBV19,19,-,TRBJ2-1,TGTGCCAGTAGCCTAATCGCCCATCCACAGGTAGTTTCGTCCAATGAGCAGTTCTTC,CASSLIAHPQVVSSNEQFF
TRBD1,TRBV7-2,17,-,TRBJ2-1,TGTGCCAGCAGCACCCTACCGGGACAGGGGGCCTACAATGAGCAGTTCTTC,CASSTLPGQGAYNEQFF
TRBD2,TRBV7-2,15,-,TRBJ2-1,TGTGCCAGCAGCTTAGGACTAGCGGGGGTCAATGAGCAGTTCTTC,CASSLGLAGVNEQFF
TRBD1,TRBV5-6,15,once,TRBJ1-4,TGTGCCAGCAGCTTGGGACAGGGGTTAAATGAAAAACTGTTTTTT,CASSLGQGLNEKLFF
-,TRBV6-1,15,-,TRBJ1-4,TGTGCCAGCAGTGAAGTCGGAGTGCTCAGGGGAAAACTGTTTTTT,CASSEVGVLRGKLFF
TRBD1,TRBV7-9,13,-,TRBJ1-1,TGTGCCAGCAGCTACCTACAGGGGGCGAAAGCTTTCTTT,CASSYLQGAKAFF
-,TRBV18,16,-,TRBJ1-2,TGTGCCAGCTCGAATGGACTGAAATTTAATCACTATGGCTACACCTTC,CASSNGLKFNHYGYTF
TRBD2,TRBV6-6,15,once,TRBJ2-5,TGTGCCAGCAGTTCCCCTAGACTAGCACAGGTGACCCAGTACTTC,CASSSPRLAQVTQYF
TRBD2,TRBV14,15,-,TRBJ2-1,TGTGCCAGCAGCCAAGGACTAGCGGGAGCCAATGAGCAGTTCTTC,CASSQGLAGANEQFF
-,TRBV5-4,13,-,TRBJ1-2,TGTGCCAGCAGCTCGGACAGTCAAAATGGCTACACCTTC,CASSSDSQNGYTF
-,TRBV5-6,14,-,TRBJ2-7,TGTGCCAGCAGCTTGGTTCCGGGTGAAAACGAGCAGTACTTC,CASSLVPGENEQYF
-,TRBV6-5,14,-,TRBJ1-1,TGTGCCAGCATTAGTACGGGAATGAACACTGAAGCTTTCTTT,CASISTGMNTEAFF
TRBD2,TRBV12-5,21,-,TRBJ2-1,TGTGCTAGTGGTTTGACCCCCAGGACTAGCGGGAAGTACGTTTTCTACAATGAGCAGTTCTTC,CASGLTPRTSGKYVFYNEQFF
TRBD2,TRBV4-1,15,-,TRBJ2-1,TGCGCCAGCAGCCAGAATAGCGGGAGTTTCTATGAGCAGTTCTTC,CASSQNSGSFYEQFF
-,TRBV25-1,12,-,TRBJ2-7,TGTGCCAGCAGTGAAAGTAGCGGCGAGCAGTACTTC,CASSESSGEQYF
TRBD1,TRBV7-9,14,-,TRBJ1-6,TGTGCCAGCAGCTTAGCGGACAGGAATTCACCCCTCCACTTT,CASSLADRNSPLHF
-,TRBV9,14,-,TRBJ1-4,TGTGCCAGCACCAAGGCGGCACAGGATGAAAAACTGTTTTTT,CASTKAAQDEKLFF
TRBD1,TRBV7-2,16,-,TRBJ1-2,TGTGCCAGCAGAACACCCGACAGGACAGGGGGTGAGGGCTACACCTTC,CASRTPDRTGGEGYTF
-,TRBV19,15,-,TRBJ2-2,TGTGCCAGTCGAACAAGCGGTTCCCACACCGGGGAGCTGTTTTTT,CASRTSGSHTGELFF
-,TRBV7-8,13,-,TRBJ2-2,TGTGCCAGCAGCTTGGCAGCGTCCGGGGAGCTGTTTTTT,CASSLAASGELFF
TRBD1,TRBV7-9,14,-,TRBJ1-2,TGTGCCAGCAGCCATCAACAGGGGACAGATGGCTACACCTTC,CASSHQQGTDGYTF
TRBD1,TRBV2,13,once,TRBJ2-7,TGTGCCAGCAGCCGGGACAGCTCCTACGAGCAGTACTTC,CASSRDSSYEQYF
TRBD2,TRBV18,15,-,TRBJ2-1,TGTGCCAGCTCACCCCTTGGAGCGGGGGGCAGTGAGCAGTTCTTC,CASSPLGAGGSEQFF
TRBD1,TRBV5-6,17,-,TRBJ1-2,TGTGCCAGCAGCTCTGAGGAGGGGACAGAAAACTTCTATGGCTACACCTTC,CASSSEEGTENFYGYTF
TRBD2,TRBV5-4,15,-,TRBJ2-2,TGTGCCAGCAGCTCTCTAGCGGGGAAGGCCGGGGAGCTGTTTTTT,CASSSLAGKAGELFF
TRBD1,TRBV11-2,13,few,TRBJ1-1,TGTGCCAGCAGCTCCACCCGGGACAGGGTAGCTTTCTTT,CASSSTRDRVAFF
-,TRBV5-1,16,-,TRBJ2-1,TGCGCCAGCAGCTCGGGAGATTCCAGCTCCTACAATGAGCAGTTCTTC,CASSSGDSSSYNEQFF
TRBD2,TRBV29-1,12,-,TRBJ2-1,TGCAGCGCCCTGAGCGGGAGGGGTGAGCAGTTCTTC,CSALSGRGEQFF
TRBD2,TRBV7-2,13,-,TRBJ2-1,TGTGCCAGCAGACAGCGGGGGGGCAAGGAGCAGTTCTTC,CASRQRGGKEQFF
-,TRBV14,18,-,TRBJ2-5,TGTGCCAGCAGCCAAGATGGACAAGGGCCTTATAGAGAGGTGTCCCAGTACTTC,CASSQDGQGPYREVSQYF
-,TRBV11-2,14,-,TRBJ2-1,TGTGCCAGCAGCTTGAGCGGTTTGGGGAATGAGCAGTTCTTC,CASSLSGLGNEQFF
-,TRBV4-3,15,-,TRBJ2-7,TGCGCCAGCAGCCAAGATTACGGGGGAGCATACGAGCAGTACTTC,CASSQDYGGAYEQYF
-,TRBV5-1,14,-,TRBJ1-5,TGCGCCAGCAGCCCAGGAATTAGCAATCAGCCCCAGCATTTT,CASSPGISNQPQHF
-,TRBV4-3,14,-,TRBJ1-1,TGCGCCAGCAGCCAATCTCTCCTGAACACTGAAGCTTTCTTT,CASSQSLLNTEAFF
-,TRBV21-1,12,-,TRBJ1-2,TGTGCCCCGGGACAGGGGATAAATGGCTACACCTTC,CAPGQGINGYTF